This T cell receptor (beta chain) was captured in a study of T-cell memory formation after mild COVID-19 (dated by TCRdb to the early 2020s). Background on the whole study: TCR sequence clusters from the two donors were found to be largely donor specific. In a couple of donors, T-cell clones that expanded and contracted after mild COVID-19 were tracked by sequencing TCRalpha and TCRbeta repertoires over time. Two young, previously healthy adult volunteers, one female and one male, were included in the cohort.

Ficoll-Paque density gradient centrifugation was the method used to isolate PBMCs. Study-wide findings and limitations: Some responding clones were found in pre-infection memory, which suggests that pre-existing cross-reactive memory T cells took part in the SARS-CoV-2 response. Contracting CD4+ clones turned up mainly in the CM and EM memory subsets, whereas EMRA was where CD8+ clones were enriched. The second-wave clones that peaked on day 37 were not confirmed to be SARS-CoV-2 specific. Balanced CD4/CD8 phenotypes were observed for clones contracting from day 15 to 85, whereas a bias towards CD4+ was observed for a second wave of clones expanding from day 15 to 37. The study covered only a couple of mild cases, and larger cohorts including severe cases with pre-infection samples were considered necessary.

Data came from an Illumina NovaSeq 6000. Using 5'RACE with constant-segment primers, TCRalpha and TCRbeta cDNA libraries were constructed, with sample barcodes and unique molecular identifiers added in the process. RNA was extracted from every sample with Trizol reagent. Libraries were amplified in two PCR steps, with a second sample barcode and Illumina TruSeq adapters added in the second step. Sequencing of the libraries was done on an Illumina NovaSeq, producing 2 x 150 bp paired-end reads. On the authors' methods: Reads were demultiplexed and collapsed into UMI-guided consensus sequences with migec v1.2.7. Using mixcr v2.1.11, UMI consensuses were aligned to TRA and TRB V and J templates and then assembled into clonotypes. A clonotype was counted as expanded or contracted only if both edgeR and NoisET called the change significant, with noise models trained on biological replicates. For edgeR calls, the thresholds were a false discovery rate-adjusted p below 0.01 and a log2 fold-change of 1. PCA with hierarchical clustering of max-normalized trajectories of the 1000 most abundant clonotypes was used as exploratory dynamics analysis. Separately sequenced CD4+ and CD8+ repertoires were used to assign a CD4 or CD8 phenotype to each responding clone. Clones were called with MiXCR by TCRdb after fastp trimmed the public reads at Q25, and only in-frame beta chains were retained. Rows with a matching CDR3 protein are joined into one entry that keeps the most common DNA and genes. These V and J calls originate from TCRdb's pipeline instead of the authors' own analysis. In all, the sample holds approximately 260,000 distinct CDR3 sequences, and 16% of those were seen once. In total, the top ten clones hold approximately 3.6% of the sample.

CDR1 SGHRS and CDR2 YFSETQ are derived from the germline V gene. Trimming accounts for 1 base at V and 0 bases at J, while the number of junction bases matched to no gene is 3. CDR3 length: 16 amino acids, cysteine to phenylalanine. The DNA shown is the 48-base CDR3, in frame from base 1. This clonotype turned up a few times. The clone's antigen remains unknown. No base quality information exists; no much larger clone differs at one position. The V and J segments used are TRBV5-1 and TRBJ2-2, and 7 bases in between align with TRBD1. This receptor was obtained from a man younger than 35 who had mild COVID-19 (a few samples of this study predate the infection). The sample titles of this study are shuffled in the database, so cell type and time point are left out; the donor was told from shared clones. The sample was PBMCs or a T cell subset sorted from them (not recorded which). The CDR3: CASSLQGQTNTGELFF. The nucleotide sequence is TGCGCCAGCAGCTTGCAGGGACAGACGAACACCGGGGAGCTGTTTTTT.